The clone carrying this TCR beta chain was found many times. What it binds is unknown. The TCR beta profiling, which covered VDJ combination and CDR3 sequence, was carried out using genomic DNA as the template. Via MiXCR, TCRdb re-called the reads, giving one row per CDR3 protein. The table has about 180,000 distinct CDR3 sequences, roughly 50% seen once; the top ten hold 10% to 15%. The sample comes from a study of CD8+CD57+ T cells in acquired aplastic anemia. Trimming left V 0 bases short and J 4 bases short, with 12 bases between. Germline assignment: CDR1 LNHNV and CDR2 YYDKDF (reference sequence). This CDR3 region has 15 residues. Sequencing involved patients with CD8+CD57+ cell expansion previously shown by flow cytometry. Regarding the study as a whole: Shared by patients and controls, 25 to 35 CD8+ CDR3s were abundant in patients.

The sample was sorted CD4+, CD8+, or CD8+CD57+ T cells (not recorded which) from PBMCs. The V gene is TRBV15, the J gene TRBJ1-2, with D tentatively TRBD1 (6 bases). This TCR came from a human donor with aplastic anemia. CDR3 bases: TGTGCCACCAGCAGAGAGGGGGGCGCCGGCTATGGCTACACCTTC. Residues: CATSREGGAGYGYTF.